Presented here are 18 T cell receptor beta chains from one specimen sequenced in a study of T cell responses to AZD1222 COVID-19 vaccine. Clones were read by immunoSEQ multiplex PCR, and TCRdb kept only the in-frame ones, dropping some. Of 150,000 to 200,000 clones listed, over 75% are singletons. This sample comprised peripheral blood, obtained on day 0 of AZD1222 vaccination. These receptors were collected from an adult in good health.

The rearrangement joins TRBV7-8 to TRBJ2-2; 8 nucleotides match TRBD1. Germline values: CDR1 SGHVS, CDR2 FQNEAQ. There are 15 residues in the CDR3. V shed 4 bases, J shed 4 bases, and the junction held 5 bases outside the gene matches. Written as DNA, the CDR3 is TGTGCCAGCAGCTCCGGACAGGGACGCACCGGGGAGCTGTTTTTT. The encoded protein is CASSSGQGRTGELFF.

The genes are TRBV19 and TRBJ2-2, with 9 nucleotides matching TRBD2. Germline V gene sequence: CDR1 LNHDA, CDR2 SQIVND (reference sequence). V shed 6 bases, J shed 3 bases, and the junction held 11 bases outside the gene matches. The CDR3 length is 17 residues. CDR3 region: CASSPRGLAGDTGELFF. CDR3 in DNA: TGTGCCAGTAGCCCCCGGGGGTTAGCGGGAGACACCGGGGAGCTGTTTTTT.

A single count supports this clone. At the DNA level, this CDR3 is encoded by other sequences in the same sample as well. CDR3 sequence reads: CASSLVGGGNQPQHF. CDR3 nucleotide sequence: TGTGCCAGCAGCTTAGTAGGTGGGGGCAATCAGCCCCAGCATTTT. This chain links TRBV7-2 with TRBJ1-5; D call uncertain. The germline V gene encodes CDR1 SGHTA and CDR2 FQGNSA. Trimming cost V 1 base and J 2 bases, with 9 bases left between them. This CDR3 has 15 residues.

This chain connects TRBV27 to TRBJ1-1; 7 nucleotides line up with TRBD1. The V gene end was trimmed by 7 bases and the J gene end by 1 base; junction bases not matched to a gene: 3. The CDR3 sequence is 13 residues long. The V gene's germline CDR1 is MNHEY and CDR2 SMNVEV (reference sequence). CDR3 sequence: CASKQGTNTEAFF. In nucleotides, the CDR3 is TGTGCCAGCAAACAGGGGACGAACACTGAAGCTTTCTTT.

The chain combines TRBV20-1 with TRBJ2-3; 8 nucleotides line up with TRBD2. The CDR3 covers 14 residues. Germline values: CDR1 DFQATT, CDR2 SNEGSKA (reference sequence). After removal of 3 bases from V and 6 bases from J, the junction contained 8 bases not matched to a gene. CDR3 in DNA: TGCAGTGCTAGTTTTGCGGGGGGCGGGGATACGCAGTATTTT. Amino acids: CSASFAGGGDTQYF.

The J gene is TRBJ2-6, the V gene TRBV4-3; 9 positions match TRBD1. The length of the CDR3 is 19 residues. The germline V gene encodes CDR1 LGHNA and CDR2 YSLEER. V gave up 0 bases and J gave up 4 bases; unmatched junction bases: 10. For the CDR3, the DNA is TGCGCCAGCAGCCAAGAGGCGAGAACAGGGGGCTTCGGGGCCAACGTCCTGACTTTC. Protein: CASSQEARTGGFGANVLTF.

The rearrangement uses TRBV9 and TRBJ2-1; TRBD2 matches 9 bases. The germline gives CDR1 SGDLS, CDR2 YYNGEE. The J segment lost 8 bases and the V segment lost 4 bases, leaving 13 bases of the junction unmatched. The CDR3 sequence is 16 residues long. DNA for the CDR3: TGTGCCAGCAGCCCGGAGGGGCGGGGGGGCCGGTATGAGCAGTTCTTC. This gives the protein CASSPEGRGGRYEQFF.

This clone was seen a single time. The germline gene is not matched at one end of the junction; a read error may be the cause. The rearrangement links TRBV7-9 to TRBJ1-5; D not certain. The CDR3 length is 15 residues. Germline V CDR1 and CDR2: SEHNR, FQNEAQ (reference sequence). CDR3 nucleotides: TGTGCCAGCAGCCTAGCCCGAGGTGAAAATCAGCCCCAGCATTTT. Translation: CASSLARGENQPQHF.

The CDR3 sequence is CATSSARDGEYTF. The CDR3 coding sequence is TGTGCCACCAGCAGTGCCCGGGACGGCGAGTACACCTTC. The chain uses TRBV15 and TRBJ1-2; TRBD1 is a possible D gene (5 bases). Germline V lookup: CDR1 LNHNV, CDR2 YYDKDF (reference sequence). V was cut by 3 bases and J by 11 bases, with 16 bases left in between. This CDR3 is 13 amino acids long.

This clone turned up a few times. The chain has TRBV4-3 and TRBJ2-6; either TRBD1 or TRBD2 may fit D (5 bases each). CDR3 length equals 15 residues. Germline V CDR1 and CDR2: LGHNA, YSLEER. Trimming removed 0 bases at V and 3 bases at J, with 6 bases between. The chain's CDR3 is CASSQERGGANVLTF. CDR3 DNA: TGCGCCAGCAGCCAAGAGAGGGGTGGGGCCAACGTCCTGACTTTC.

V usage is TRBV7-8 and J usage is TRBJ2-1, with 9 bases matching TRBD2. Unmatched junction bases numbered 4, after V lost 9 bases and J lost 4 bases. The length of the CDR3 is 13 residues. CDR1 and CDR2 from the germline V gene are SGHVS and FQNEAQ. CDR3: CASKLAGYNEQFF. CDR3 nucleotides: TGTGCCAGTAAGCTAGCGGGGTACAATGAGCAGTTCTTC.

The chain carries TRBV27 and TRBJ2-3; D is undetermined. CDR3 size: 15 residues. V shed 2 bases and J shed 0 bases, with 9 bases lying between them. Germline CDR1 is MNHEY and CDR2 is SMNVEV (reference sequence). CDR3 region: CASSLGLRSTDTQYF. The CDR3 DNA is TGTGCCAGCAGTTTAGGTCTGAGGAGCACAGATACGCAGTATTTT.

The chain uses TRBV7-3 and TRBJ2-3; D possibly corresponds to TRBD1 (6 bases). This CDR3 has 15 residues. V was pared by 5 bases and J by 0 bases, with 12 bases between. Germline V gene data show CDR1 as SGHTA and CDR2 as FQGTGA. The CDR3 region has the DNA TGTGCCAGCAGCCTTACAGGGATCAGCACAGATACGCAGTATTTT. Translated, it gives CASSLTGISTDTQYF.

The DNA of the CDR3 is TGTGCCAGCAGCTTAGGCAGGGGTAATGGCTACACCTTC. It encodes CASSLGRGNGYTF. V and J are TRBV7-2 and TRBJ1-2, with D possibly being TRBD1 (6 bases). The V gene's germline CDR1 is SGHTA and CDR2 FQGNSA. The CDR3 is 13 amino acids. V was cut by 1 base and J by 6 bases, with 9 bases left in between.

This chain joins TRBV6-4 and TRBJ2-2, with 7 positions matching TRBD1. V shed 6 bases, J shed 0 bases, and the junction held 4 bases outside the gene matches. Germline V CDR1 and CDR2: MRHNA, SNTAGT. The CDR3 covers 15 residues. This CDR3 reads CASSRDSANTGELFF. The CDR3 DNA follows: TGTGCCAGCAGCCGGGACAGCGCGAACACCGGGGAGCTGTTTTTT.

The rearrangement uses TRBV3-1 (or the pseudogene TRBV3-2) and TRBJ2-2; D assignment may be TRBD1 or TRBD2 (5 bases each). V was cut by 4 bases and J by 0 bases, with 12 bases left in between. The CDR3 contains 16 residues. Germline CDR1 and CDR2: LGHDT and YNNKEL (reference sequence). This CDR3 reads CASSPLGVANTGELFF. DNA of the CDR3: TGTGCCAGCAGCCCCCTGGGGGTGGCGAACACCGGGGAGCTGTTTTTT.

CDR3 in amino acids: CASSSWTSGGYQETQYF. CDR3 bases: TGTGCCAGCAGTTCCTGGACTAGCGGGGGGTACCAAGAGACCCAGTACTTC. The genes are TRBV27 and TRBJ2-5; TRBD2 matches 14 bases. The CDR3 length is 17 residues. CDR1 is MNHEY, CDR2 SMNVEV, per germline (reference sequence). V lost 4 bases, J lost 0 bases, and 4 bases stayed unmatched.

The V call is TRBV6-5, the J call TRBJ1-1; TRBD1 is a possible D gene (6 bases). There are 13 residues in the CDR3. Germline CDR1 and CDR2: MNHEY and SVGAGI. V was pared by 6 bases and J by 4 bases, with 12 bases between. The CDR3 DNA is TGTGCCAGCAGACACAGGGAGGGCACTGAAGCTTTCTTT. It is translated as CASRHREGTEAFF.